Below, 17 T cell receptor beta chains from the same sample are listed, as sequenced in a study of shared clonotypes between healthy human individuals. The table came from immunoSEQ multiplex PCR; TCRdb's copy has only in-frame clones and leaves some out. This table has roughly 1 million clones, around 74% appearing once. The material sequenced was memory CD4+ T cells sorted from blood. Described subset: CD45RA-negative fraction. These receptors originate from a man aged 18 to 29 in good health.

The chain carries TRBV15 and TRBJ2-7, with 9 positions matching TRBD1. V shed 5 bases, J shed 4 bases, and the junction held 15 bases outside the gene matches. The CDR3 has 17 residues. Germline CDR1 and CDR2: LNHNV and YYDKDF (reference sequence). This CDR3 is CATSLHPGTGRWYEQYF. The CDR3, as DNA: TGTGCCACCAGCCTCCACCCGGGGACAGGGAGGTGGTACGAGCAGTACTTC.

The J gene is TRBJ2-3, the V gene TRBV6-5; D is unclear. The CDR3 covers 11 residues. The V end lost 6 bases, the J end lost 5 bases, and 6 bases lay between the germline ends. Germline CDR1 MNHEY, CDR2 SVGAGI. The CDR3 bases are TGTGCCAGCAGGAATCTAGATACGCAGTATTTT. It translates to CASRNLDTQYF.

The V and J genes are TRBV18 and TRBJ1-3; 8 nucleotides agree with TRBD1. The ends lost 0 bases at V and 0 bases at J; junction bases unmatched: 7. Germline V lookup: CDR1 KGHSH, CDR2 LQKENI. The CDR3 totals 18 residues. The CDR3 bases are TGTGCCAGCTCACCACCCTACGGGACAGGCGTCTCTGGAAACACCATATATTTT. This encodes CASSPPYGTGVSGNTIYF.

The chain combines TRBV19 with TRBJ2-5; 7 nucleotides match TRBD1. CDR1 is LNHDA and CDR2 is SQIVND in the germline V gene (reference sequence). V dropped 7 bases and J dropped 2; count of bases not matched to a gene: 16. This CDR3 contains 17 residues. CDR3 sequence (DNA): TGTGCCAGTACCCCAGGGGTCAAGGGGGCCCGGCAAGAGACCCAGTACTTC. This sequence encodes CASTPGVKGARQETQYF.

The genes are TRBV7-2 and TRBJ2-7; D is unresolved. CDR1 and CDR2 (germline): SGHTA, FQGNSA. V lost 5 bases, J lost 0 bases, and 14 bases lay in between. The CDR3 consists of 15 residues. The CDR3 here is CASSPAPKSSYEQYF. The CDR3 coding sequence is TGTGCCAGCAGCCCAGCACCCAAGAGCTCCTACGAGCAGTACTTC. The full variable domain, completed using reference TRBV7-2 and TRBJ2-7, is GAGVSQSPSNKVTEKGKDVELRCDPISGHTALYWYRQSLGQGLEFLIYFQGNSAPDKSGLPSDRFSAERTGGSVSTLTIQRTQQEDSAVYLCASSPAPKSSYEQYFGPGTRLTVT.

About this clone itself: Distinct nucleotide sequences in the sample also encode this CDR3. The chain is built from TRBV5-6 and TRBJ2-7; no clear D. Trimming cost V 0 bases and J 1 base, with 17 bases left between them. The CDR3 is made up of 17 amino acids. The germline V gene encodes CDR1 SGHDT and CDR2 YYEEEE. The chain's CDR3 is CASSLGGTGPVSYEQYF. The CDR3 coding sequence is TGTGCCAGCAGCTTGGGAGGAACGGGCCCTGTTTCCTACGAGCAGTACTTC.

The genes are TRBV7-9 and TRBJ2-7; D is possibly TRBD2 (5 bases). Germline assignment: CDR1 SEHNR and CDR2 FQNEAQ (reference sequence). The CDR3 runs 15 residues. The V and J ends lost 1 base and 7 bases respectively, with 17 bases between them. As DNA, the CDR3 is TGTGCCAGCAGCTTAGGGGCCACCCTCCCGGGGGAGCAGTACTTC. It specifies CASSLGATLPGEQYF.

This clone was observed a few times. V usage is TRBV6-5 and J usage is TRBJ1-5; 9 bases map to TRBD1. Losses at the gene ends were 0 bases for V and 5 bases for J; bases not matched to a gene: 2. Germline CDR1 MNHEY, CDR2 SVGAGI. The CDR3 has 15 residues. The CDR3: CASSYSTGGHQPQHF. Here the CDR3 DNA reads TGTGCCAGCAGTTACTCGACAGGGGGTCATCAGCCCCAGCATTTT.

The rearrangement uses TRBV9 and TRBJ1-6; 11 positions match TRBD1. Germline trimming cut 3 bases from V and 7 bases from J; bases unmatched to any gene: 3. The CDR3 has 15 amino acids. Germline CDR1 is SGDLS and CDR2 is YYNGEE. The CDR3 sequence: CASSDGTGGNSPLHF. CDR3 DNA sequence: TGTGCCAGCAGCGACGGGACAGGGGGGAATTCACCCCTCCACTTT.

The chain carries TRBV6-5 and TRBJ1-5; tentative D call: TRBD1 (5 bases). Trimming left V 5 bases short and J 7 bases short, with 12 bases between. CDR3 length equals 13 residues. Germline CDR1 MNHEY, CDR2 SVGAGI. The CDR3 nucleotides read TGTGCCAGCAGTGGGGGGGGGAGCCAGCCCCAGCATTTT. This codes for CASSGGGSQPQHF.

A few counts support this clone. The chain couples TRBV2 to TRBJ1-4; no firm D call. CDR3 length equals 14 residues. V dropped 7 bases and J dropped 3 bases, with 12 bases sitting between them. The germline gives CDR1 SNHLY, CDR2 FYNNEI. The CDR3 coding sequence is TGTGCCAGCACGGGAGTAGGCGCTAATGAAAAACTGTTTTTT. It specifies CASTGVGANEKLFF.

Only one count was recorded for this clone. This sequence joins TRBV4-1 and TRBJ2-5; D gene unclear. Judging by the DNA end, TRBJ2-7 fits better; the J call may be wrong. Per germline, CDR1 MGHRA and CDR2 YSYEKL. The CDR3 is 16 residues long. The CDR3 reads CASSQALAPNHYEQYF. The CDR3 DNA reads TGCGCCAGCAGCCAAGCTCTCGCACCCAATCACTACGAGCAGTACTTC.

The CDR3, as DNA: TGTGCCAGCAGCGTCGGGACAGGGGGCCATGGCTACACCTTC. This sequence encodes CASSVGTGGHGYTF. The V call is TRBV13, the J call TRBJ1-2; 12 bases map to TRBD1. The length of the CDR3 is 14 residues. Per the germline V gene, CDR1 is PRHDT and CDR2 is FYEKMQ (reference sequence). Germline trimming cut 5 bases from V and 6 bases from J; bases unmatched to any gene: 4.

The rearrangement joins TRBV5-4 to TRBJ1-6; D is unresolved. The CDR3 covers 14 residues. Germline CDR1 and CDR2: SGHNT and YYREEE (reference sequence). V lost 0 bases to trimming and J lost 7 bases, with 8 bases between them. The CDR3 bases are TGTGCCAGCAGCTTGGCCATTGGGAATTCACCCCTCCACTTT. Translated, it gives CASSLAIGNSPLHF.

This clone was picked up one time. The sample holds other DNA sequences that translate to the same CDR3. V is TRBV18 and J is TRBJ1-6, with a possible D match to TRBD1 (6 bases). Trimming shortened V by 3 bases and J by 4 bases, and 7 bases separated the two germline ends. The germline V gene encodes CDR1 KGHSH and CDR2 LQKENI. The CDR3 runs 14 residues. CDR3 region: CASSPTGYNSPLHF. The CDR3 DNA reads TGTGCCAGCTCACCTACAGGGTATAATTCACCCCTCCACTTT.

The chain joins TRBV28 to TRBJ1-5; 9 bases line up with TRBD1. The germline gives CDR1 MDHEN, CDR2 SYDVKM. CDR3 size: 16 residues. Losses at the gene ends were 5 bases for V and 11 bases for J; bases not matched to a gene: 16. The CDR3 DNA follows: TGTGCCAGCAGTCTGCCCTCTGGGACAGGGTTTAGTGCCCAGCATTTT. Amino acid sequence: CASSLPSGTGFSAQHF. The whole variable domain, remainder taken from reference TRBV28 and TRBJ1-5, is DVKVTQSSRYLVKRTGEKVFLECVQDMDHENMFWYRQDPGLGLRLIYFSYDVKMKEKGDIPEGYSVSREKKERFSLILESASTNQTSMYLCASSLPSGTGFSAQHFGDGTRLSIL.

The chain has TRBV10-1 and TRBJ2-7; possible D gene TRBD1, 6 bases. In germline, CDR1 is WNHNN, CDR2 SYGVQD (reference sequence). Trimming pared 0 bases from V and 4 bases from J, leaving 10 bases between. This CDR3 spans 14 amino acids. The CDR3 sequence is CASSESRQAYEQYF. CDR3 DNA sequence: TGCGCCAGCAGTGAGTCAAGACAGGCTTACGAGCAGTACTTC.